This TCR beta chain appears in the sequencing data of a study of blood T cell repertoires in COVID-19. Study details: Material from acute and convalescent COVID-19 was sourced from the United States, Italy and Spain. The cDNA or gDNA used as material had been derived from T cells, B-cell-depleted T cells, or PBMCs.

Original processing methods: Amplification from reference gene primers served as the basis for estimated nucleated cell counts. Here immunoSEQ multiplex PCR was the method, and the copy in TCRdb shows in-frame clones only, minus some. Clone size and the V and J calls come from that table; the DNA yielded D and trimming. The sample lists about 75,000 clones, roughly nine tenths seen once, with roughly 2.5% in the top ten. Trimming at V came to 2 bases and at J to 4 bases, leaving 0 bases not matched to a gene. The CDR3 spans 12 residues. The germline gives CDR1 SGHNT, CDR2 YYREEE (reference sequence).

The J gene is TRBJ2-7, the V gene TRBV5-4; 7 bases map to TRBD1. The sample consisted of peripheral blood. This receptor was identified in a human donor in a cohort sampled during active COVID-19. CDR3 bases: TGTGCCAGCAGCTTACAGGGGTACGAGCAGTACTTC. Residues: CASSLQGYEQYF.